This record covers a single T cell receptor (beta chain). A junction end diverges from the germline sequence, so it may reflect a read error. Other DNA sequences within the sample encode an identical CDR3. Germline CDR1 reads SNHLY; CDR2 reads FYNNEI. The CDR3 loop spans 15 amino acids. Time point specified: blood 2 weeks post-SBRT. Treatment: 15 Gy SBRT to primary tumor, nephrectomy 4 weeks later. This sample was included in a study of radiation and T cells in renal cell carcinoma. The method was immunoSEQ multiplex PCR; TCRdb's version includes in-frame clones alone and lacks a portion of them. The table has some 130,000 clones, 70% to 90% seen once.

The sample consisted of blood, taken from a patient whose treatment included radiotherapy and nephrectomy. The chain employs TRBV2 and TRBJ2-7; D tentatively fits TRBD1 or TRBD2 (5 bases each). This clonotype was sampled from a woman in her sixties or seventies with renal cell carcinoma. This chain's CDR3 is CASSGSGQGPYEQYF. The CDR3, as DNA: TGTGCCAGCAGTGGGTCCGGTCAGGGACCCTACGAGCAATACTTC.